The T cell receptor (beta chain) described here comes from a study of blood T cell repertoires in COVID-19. With V trimmed by 1 base and J by 6 bases, 4 bases remained unmatched. The CDR3 has 15 amino acids. Germline values: CDR1 PRHDT, CDR2 FYEKMQ (reference sequence). TCRdb's table, derived via immunoSEQ multiplex PCR, lists solely in-frame clones and lacks some. The sample shows 65,000 to 90,000 clones, roughly 83% of them seen only once. The sample comprised peripheral blood. The receptor was derived from a woman aged 55-75 years with acute or convalescent COVID-19. The chain uses TRBV13 and TRBJ1-4, with TRBD1 matching over 8 bases. The CDR3 region has the DNA TGTGCCAGCAGCTTAGCGGCAGGGGGCCATGAAAAACTGTTTTTT. Its protein is CASSLAAGGHEKLFF.